These T cell receptor beta chains were read from a single sample in a study of T cells in Graves' hyperthyroidism and ophthalmopathy. TCRdb reanalysed the multiplex PCR reads using MiXCR and keeps one entry per CDR3 protein. The repertoire consists of around 690,000 distinct CDR3 sequences, with around 20% occurring once and the leading ten covering around a third. The material sequenced was blood. These receptors all come from a young man with Graves' ophthalmopathy. Both conserved end residues are part of each CDR3. Fields, in order: CDR3 length, D gene, V gene, J gene, clone size, CDR3 DNA, CDR3 protein. The D gene is left open where the match is weak. Size is stated for part of the rows, as once, few or many counts, or as a class when the clone is expanded.

15	NA	TRBV5-5	TRBJ2-3	NA	TGTGCCAGCAGCTTCATAGGAACAGCCACAGATACGCAGTATTTT	CASSFIGTATDTQYF
12	NA	TRBV12-3/TRBV12-4	TRBJ1-1	many	TGTGCCAGCAGTTTAGATATCACTGAAGCTTTCTTT	CASSLDITEAFF
16	NA	TRBV7-8	TRBJ2-1	few	TGTGCCAGCAGCTCACACCAGGTGCCCCCCTACAATGAGCAGTTCTTC	CASSSHQVPPYNEQFF
13	NA	TRBV15	TRBJ2-3	NA	TGTGCCACCAGCAGCACCCGCACAGATACGCAGTATTTT	CATSSTRTDTQYF
13	NA	TRBV28	TRBJ2-3	many	TGTGCCAGCAGTTTAGGGGGCGCAGATACGCAGTATTTT	CASSLGGADTQYF
14	NA	TRBV28	TRBJ1-1	many	TGTGCCAGCAGGACCGAGGAATTTAACACTGAAGCTTTCTTT	CASRTEEFNTEAFF
12	TRBD1	TRBV18	TRBJ1-2	many	TGTGCCAGCTCACCCCGGACAGGGAACTACACCTTC	CASSPRTGNYTF
16	NA	TRBV11-1	TRBJ2-5	NA	TGTGCCAGCAGAAGCGCGGGAGCGGGGCAGGGGGAGACCCAGTACTTC	CASRSAGAGQGETQYF
16	NA	TRBV6-1	TRBJ2-7	few	TGTGCCAGCAACGGCCCCAATAGCACCCGGTCCTACGAGCAGTACTTC	CASNGPNSTRSYEQYF
13	NA	TRBV18	TRBJ2-5	many	TGTGCCAGCAGTCGGCAGGGGGGGGAGACCCAGTACTTC	CASSRQGGETQYF
15	TRBD2	TRBV28	TRBJ2-7	many	TGTGCCGGCAGTTCCCGACTAGCGGGAGGGGACGAGCAGTACTTC	CAGSSRLAGGDEQYF
15	NA	TRBV2	TRBJ1-5	many	TGTGCCAGCAGTGTAGGGGGTATGGGCAATCAGCCCCAGCATTTT	CASSVGGMGNQPQHF
15	NA	TRBV6-5	TRBJ2-7	few	TGTGCCAGCAGTTACACATTCGGCAGCAACTACGAGCAGTACTTC	CASSYTFGSNYEQYF
13	TRBD2	TRBV20-1	TRBJ2-1	NA	TGCAGTGCTAGAGAACCCACCGGGAGGGGGCAGTTCTTC	CSAREPTGRGQFF
14	TRBD2	TRBV13	TRBJ2-3	many	TGTGCCAGCAGCTTACCTAGCGGGGGAGATACGCAGTATTTT	CASSLPSGGDTQYF
15	NA	TRBV7-9	TRBJ2-3	few	TGTGCCAGCAGCTTATCCCGACTGCGCACAGATACGCAGTATTTT	CASSLSRLRTDTQYF
15	TRBD2	TRBV6-5	TRBJ2-7	NA	TGTGCCAGCAGTTACTCGGCTAGCGGGACTTACGAGCAGTACTTC	CASSYSASGTYEQYF
12	NA	TRBV29-1	TRBJ1-2	NA	TGCAGCGTTGAAGTTAGGTTCTATGGCTACACCTTC	CSVEVRFYGYTF
19	TRBD1	TRBV20-1	TRBJ1-5	NA	TGCAGTGCTAGAAAGGTGTCAGGGGGCTCAATTTATAGCAATCAGCCCCAGCATTTT	CSARKVSGGSIYSNQPQHF
12	NA	TRBV30	TRBJ2-6	NA	TGTGCCGTTTCTTCTGGGGCCAACGTCCTGACTTTC	CAVSSGANVLTF
14	TRBD1	TRBV3-1	TRBJ2-7	many	TGTGCCAGCAGCTACTCGGACAGGGGCTACGAGCAGTACTTC	CASSYSDRGYEQYF
15	TRBD1	TRBV28	TRBJ1-1	few	TGTGCCAGCAGTCATGCCGGGACAGGGGACACTGAAGCTTTCTTT	CASSHAGTGDTEAFF
13	TRBD1	TRBV20-1	TRBJ2-4	NA	TGCAGTGCTATCGACAGGGGCCAAAACATTCAGTACTTC	CSAIDRGQNIQYF
16	NA	TRBV19	TRBJ1-5	NA	TGTGCCAGTAGTCCAGTCGTCGGTGCGGGCAATCAGCCCCAGCATTTT	CASSPVVGAGNQPQHF
13	NA	TRBV19	TRBJ2-1	NA	TGTGCCAGTACCCCCGTCGACAGGAATGAGCAGTTCTTC	CASTPVDRNEQFF
16	TRBD2	TRBV12-3/TRBV12-4	TRBJ2-1	few	TGTGCCAGCAGTCCCCGACTAGCGGGAGGCTGGAATGAGCAGTTCTTC	CASSPRLAGGWNEQFF
16	TRBD1	TRBV3-1	TRBJ2-7	many	TGTGCCAGCAGCCTCCAACCGGGACAGCTTTCCTACGAGCAGTACTTC	CASSLQPGQLSYEQYF
16	TRBD2	TRBV20-1	TRBJ2-3	NA	TGCAGTGCTAGAGGTGGACTAGCGGGAGGGGTAGATACGCAGTATTTT	CSARGGLAGGVDTQYF
16	NA	TRBV11-2	TRBJ2-7	many	TGTGCCAGCAGCTTAATCTCTCTAGGTCCTGCCTACGAGCAGTACTTC	CASSLISLGPAYEQYF
13	NA	TRBV25-1	TRBJ2-3	NA	TGTGCCAGCAATCGGGAGTTGACAGATACGCAGTATTTT	CASNRELTDTQYF
14	NA	TRBV12-3/TRBV12-4	TRBJ1-3	NA	TGTGCCAGCAGTTTAACGGGCTTCGGAAACACCATATATTTT	CASSLTGFGNTIYF
16	TRBD1	TRBV5-1	TRBJ2-5	NA	TGCGCCAGCAGCTTGCAGACGACAGGGGGCAGAGAGACCCAGTACTTC	CASSLQTTGGRETQYF
15	NA	TRBV2	TRBJ2-5	many	TGTGCCAGCAGTGAACGCAGGGGGGGGTTGGAGACCCAGTACTTC	CASSERRGGLETQYF
15	NA	TRBV7-6	TRBJ1-4	NA	TGTGCCAGCTCTCAGGCGAAGGGGACTAATGAAAAACTGTTTTTT	CASSQAKGTNEKLFF
15	NA	TRBV9	TRBJ2-1	few	TGTGCCAGCAGCGTAGGAACAGGGCTTTACAATGAGCAGTTCTTC	CASSVGTGLYNEQFF
13	NA	TRBV6-2/TRBV6-3	TRBJ1-5	few	TGTGCCAGCACCCACCCGGGGAATCAGCCCCAGCATTTT	CASTHPGNQPQHF
14	TRBD1	TRBV28	TRBJ1-5	NA	TGTGCCAGCAGTCCCGACAGGGGTCGACAGCCCCAGCATTTT	CASSPDRGRQPQHF
16	TRBD2	TRBV7-2	TRBJ2-1	few	TGTGCCAGCAGCGGCCTTGGGACTAGCGGGAACAATGAGCAGTTCTTC	CASSGLGTSGNNEQFF
12	NA	TRBV30	TRBJ2-2	many	TGTGCCTGGGGTGCCAGCACCGGGGAGCTGTTTTTT	CAWGASTGELFF
18	TRBD1	TRBV3-1	TRBJ1-3	many	TGTGCCAGCAGCCACGGGCTACTTACAGGGGCTCCAGGAAACACCATATATTTT	CASSHGLLTGAPGNTIYF
11	NA	TRBV12-3/TRBV12-4	TRBJ2-1	few	TGTGCCAGCATACAGGGCAATGAGCAGTTCTTC	CASIQGNEQFF
13	NA	TRBV5-4	TRBJ1-2	NA	TGTGCCAGCAGCTTTCCCAGGGACTATGGCTACACCTTC	CASSFPRDYGYTF
11	NA	TRBV29-1	TRBJ2-5	NA	TGCAGCGGGGGGTCGGGAGAGACCCAGTACTTC	CSGGSGETQYF
14	NA	TRBV6-1	TRBJ1-5	NA	TGTGCCGGCAGGACGAGGGGTAGCAATCAGCCCCAGCATTTT	CAGRTRGSNQPQHF
16	TRBD1	TRBV6-1	TRBJ1-5	NA	TGTGCCAGCAGTGAAAAGGGACAGGCGCTGGGTCAGCCCCAGCATTTT	CASSEKGQALGQPQHF
12	NA	TRBV24-1	TRBJ2-3	NA	TGTGCCACCAGTAATTCAGCAGATACGCAGTATTTT	CATSNSADTQYF
15	TRBD1	TRBV7-6	TRBJ2-1	few	TGTGCCAGCAGCTTAAACCCAGGGGGCTACAATGAGCAGTTCTTC	CASSLNPGGYNEQFF
14	NA	TRBV27	TRBJ1-1	few	TGTGCCAGCAGAAAAGGGGTAATGAACACTGAAGCTTTCTTT	CASRKGVMNTEAFF